These 32 T cell receptor beta chains came from one sample sequenced in a study of T-cell memory formation after mild COVID-19. TCRdb ran MiXCR on the 5' RACE reads and lists one entry per CDR3 protein. The sample lists under 200,000 distinct CDR3 sequences; around 30% were seen once. Material: PBMCs or a T cell subset sorted from them (not recorded which). The receptors shown here come from an adult woman who had mild COVID-19 (a few samples of this study predate the infection). Cell type and time point are not known.

The chain links TRBV24-1 to TRBJ1-2, with no clear D. Per germline, CDR1 KGHDR and CDR2 SFDVKD. This CDR3 comprises 14 residues. V lost 5 bases and J 5 bases, leaving 14 bases between the germline ends. CDR3 loop: CATSGQEARYGYTF. The CDR3, as DNA: TGTGCCACCAGTGGCCAGGAGGCCAGGTATGGCTACACCTTC.

The chain combines TRBV7-6 with TRBJ2-7; weak D call: TRBD2 (5 bases). The CDR3 totals 13 residues. The ends were cut back, 2 bases at V and 2 bases at J, with 7 bases in the middle. Germline assignment: CDR1 SGHVS and CDR2 FNYEAQ. CDR3 nucleotide sequence: TGTGCCAGCAGCTTACGGGATACCTACGAGCAGTACTTC. Translated: CASSLRDTYEQYF.

V gene TRBV6-2 or TRBV6-3 combines with J gene TRBJ2-1; D ambiguous. V dropped 0 bases and J dropped 9 bases, with 12 bases sitting between them. CDR3 size: 14 residues. Germline V lookup: CDR1 MNHEY, CDR2 SVGEGT. Written as DNA, the CDR3 is TGTGCCAGCAGTTACTCGAAATTGGTCCCTGAGCAGTTCTTC. Translated, it gives CASSYSKLVPEQFF.

The chain combines TRBV29-1 with TRBJ2-1, with 9 bases lining up with TRBD1. From germline, CDR1 is SQVTM and CDR2 ANQGSEA. This CDR3 region has 14 residues. With 6 bases clipped from V and 6 bases from J, the junction kept 9 bases outside the gene matches. CDR3 nucleotides: TGCAGCGTGAACCGGGGACAGGGTAGCAATGAGCAGTTCTTC. This sequence encodes CSVNRGQGSNEQFF.

This clonotype was observed at least ten times. This chain links TRBV9 with TRBJ2-7; D may be TRBD2 (6 bases). The length of the CDR3 is 13 residues. The V end lost 7 bases, the J end lost 5 bases, and 16 bases lay between the germline ends. The germline V gene encodes CDR1 SGDLS and CDR2 YYNGEE. In nucleotides, the CDR3 is TGTGCCAGCGGTGGACTATCGGGCCACGAGCAGTACTTC. Protein sequence: CASGGLSGHEQYF.

This clonotype was observed many times. The chain recombines TRBV24-1 with TRBJ1-5; D remains unclear. Germline V gives CDR1 KGHDR, CDR2 SFDVKD. V was trimmed by 1 base and J by 2 bases, leaving 5 bases between them. The CDR3 spans 14 residues. The CDR3 coding sequence is TGTGCCACCAGTGATTTCGCTGGCAATCAGCCCCAGCATTTT. This codes for CATSDFAGNQPQHF.

The rearrangement uses TRBV12-3 or TRBV12-4 and TRBJ1-6; unclear D gene. V was clipped by 6 bases and J by 9 bases, with 9 bases between them. This CDR3 has 12 amino acids. The CDR3, as DNA: TGTGCCAGCAGCTATGGCAGTTCACCCCTCCACTTT. It is translated as CASSYGSSPLHF.

The sample holds a few counts of this clonotype. The chain employs TRBV4-3 and TRBJ2-7, with 10 bases matching TRBD2. The CDR3 totals 16 residues. V shed 0 bases and J 6 bases; nucleotides not matched to a gene: 8. CDR1 and CDR2 from the germline V gene are LGHNA and YSLEER. The CDR3 DNA follows: TGCGCCAGCAGCCAAGAGCACCTAGCGGGAGCGGTCGAGCAGTACTTC. Encoded protein: CASSQEHLAGAVEQYF.

The V call is TRBV7-9, the J call TRBJ2-7, with 7 nucleotides matching TRBD1. Trimming took 5 bases from V and 9 from J; bases not matched to a gene: 16. CDR1 and CDR2 (germline): SEHNR, FQNEAQ (reference sequence). The CDR3 runs to 15 residues. The CDR3 reads CASSPTGQTLRVQYF. DNA of the CDR3: TGTGCCAGCAGCCCTACGGGACAGACCCTACGAGTGCAGTACTTC.

The chain couples TRBV25-1 to TRBJ1-3, with unresolved D. V was clipped by 8 bases and J by 4 bases, with 3 bases between them. Germline V gene lookup returns CDR1 MGHDK and CDR2 SYGVNS. CDR3 length: 10 amino acids. The CDR3 coding sequence is TGTGCCAGCTCGGGAAACACCATATATTTT. This translates into CASSGNTIYF.

The sample holds a few counts of this clonotype. The chain couples TRBV6-4 to TRBJ1-5; a possible D gene is TRBD1 (5 bases). The CDR3 spans 19 residues. Trimming took off 3 bases at V and 2 bases at J, with 23 bases between the two ends. The germline CDR1 and CDR2 sequences are MRHNA and SNTAGT. The CDR3 protein is CASSERRGTYRERNQPQHF. CDR3 DNA: TGTGCCAGCAGTGAGAGGCGCGGGACTTATAGGGAGCGCAATCAGCCCCAGCATTTT.

This clonotype was seen more than once but under ten times. The CDR3 DNA reads as TGTGCCAGCAGTCCAGCCCGGAGTGGCTACACCTTC. Its protein product is CASSPARSGYTF. The chain uses TRBV6-6 and TRBJ1-2; unclear D gene. V was clipped by 5 bases and J by 7 bases, with 11 bases between them. This CDR3 region has 12 residues. The germline V gene has CDR1 MNHNY and CDR2 SVGAGI (reference sequence).

This rearrangement joins TRBV3-1 to TRBJ2-3, with D possibly TRBD2 on 5 matching bases. V was clipped by 0 bases and J by 4 bases, with 17 bases between them. This CDR3 contains 17 residues. CDR1 LGHDT and CDR2 YNNKEL come from the germline V gene (reference sequence). As DNA, the CDR3 is TGTGCCAGCAGCCAAGACCAAGGGCGGGCGGTCCCAGATACGCAGTATTTT. As protein: CASSQDQGRAVPDTQYF.

J is TRBJ2-4 and V is TRBV6-1; the match to TRBD1 covers 7 bases. The germline CDR1 and CDR2 sequences are MNHNS and SASEGT. CDR3 length: 16 amino acids. V was pared by 1 base and J by 7 bases, with 10 bases of the junction left unmatched. The CDR3 protein is CASSEGQGSSGNIQYF. CDR3 in DNA: TGTGCCAGCAGTGAAGGACAGGGTTCTTCGGGGAACATTCAGTACTTC.

This clonotype was seen a handful of times. The V gene is TRBV12-3 or TRBV12-4, the J gene TRBJ1-6; no clear D. The CDR3 contains 14 residues. Trimming shortened V by 2 bases and J by 7 bases, and 9 bases separated the two germline ends. In nucleotides, the CDR3 is TGTGCCAGCAGTTTATCGGGGTTAAATTCACCCCTCCACTTT. Translation gives CASSLSGLNSPLHF.

J is TRBJ1-1 and V is TRBV5-5; possible D gene TRBD1, 6 bases. Trimming shortened V by 3 bases and J by 6 bases, and 12 bases separated the two germline ends. The germline V gene encodes CDR1 SGHKS and CDR2 YYEKEE (reference sequence). This CDR3 is built from 13 residues. The CDR3 protein is CASSSTGMAEAFF. CDR3 in DNA: TGTGCCAGCAGCTCTACAGGGATGGCTGAAGCTTTCTTT. The complete variable domain, with remaining parts taken from reference TRBV5-5 and TRBJ1-1, reads DAGVTQSPTHLIKTRGQQVTLRCSPISGHKSVSWYQQVLGQGPQFIFQYYEKEERGRGNFPDRFSARQFPNYSSELNVNALLLGDSALYLCASSSTGMAEAFFGQGTRLTVV.

V and J are TRBV11-2 and TRBJ2-3; D perhaps matches TRBD2 (6 bases). This CDR3 is built from 15 residues. Per germline, CDR1 SGHAT and CDR2 FQNNGV. The V end lost 6 bases, the J end lost 1 base, and 14 bases lay between the germline ends. The CDR3 region has the DNA TGTGCCAGCAGATATAGCGGTTGGGGCACAGATACGCAGTATTTT. Its translation: CASRYSGWGTDTQYF.

The gene calls are TRBV19 and TRBJ2-1, with 9 nucleotides matching TRBD2. J was trimmed by 7 bases and V by 5 bases; bases with no gene match: 15. The CDR3 covers 17 residues. Germline V gene data show CDR1 as LNHDA and CDR2 as SQIVND (reference sequence). For the CDR3, the DNA is TGTGCCAGTAGTCACCTGACTAGCGGCTGGCAAGGGAATGAGCAGTTCTTC. Translating it yields CASSHLTSGWQGNEQFF.

V is TRBV6-1 and J is TRBJ1-2; TRBD1 matches 7 bases. Trimming took 7 bases from V and 2 from J; bases not matched to a gene: 13. The CDR3 sequence is 16 residues long. The germline CDR1 and CDR2 sequences are MNHNS and SASEGT. CDR3 sequence reads: CASIPDHRGGNYGYTF. As DNA, the CDR3 is TGTGCCAGCATCCCTGACCACAGGGGAGGGAACTATGGCTACACCTTC.

In this sample, this clonotype turned up a few times. The chain recombines TRBV3-1 with TRBJ2-7, with a possible D match to TRBD2 (5 bases). The CDR3 has 13 amino acids. Germline loops: CDR1 LGHDT, CDR2 YNNKEL (reference sequence). Trimming removed 8 bases from V and 6 bases from J, with 17 bases in between. Here the CDR3 reads CASARTGESEQYF. DNA for the CDR3: TGTGCCAGCGCCCGGACTGGAGAGAGCGAGCAGTACTTC.

The chain joins TRBV20-1 to TRBJ2-7; D unclear. CDR1 DFQATT and CDR2 SNEGSKA come from the germline V gene (reference sequence). The CDR3 runs 10 residues. V lost 6 bases and J lost 7, with 10 bases in between. CDR3: CSAPTGEQYF. The CDR3 coding sequence is TGCAGTGCCCCTACTGGGGAGCAGTACTTC.

This clonotype has just a few counts. The chain carries TRBV29-1 and TRBJ2-7; 10 nucleotides agree with TRBD1. J gave up 3 bases and V 3 bases, and 8 bases lay outside the gene matches. The CDR3 is 15 residues long. Germline V gene lookup returns CDR1 SQVTM and CDR2 ANQGSEA. As DNA, the CDR3 is TGCAGCGTTGAGCTGGCCGGGACAGGGGTCTACGAGCAGTACTTC. Encoded protein: CSVELAGTGVYEQYF.

This clonotype was observed a few times. The chain is built from TRBV6-2 or TRBV6-3 and TRBJ2-7; maybe TRBD2 (6 bases). Trimming shortened V by 4 bases and J by 2 bases, and 12 bases separated the two germline ends. Germline V lookup: CDR1 MNHEY, CDR2 SVGEGT. The CDR3 consists of 14 residues. As DNA, the CDR3 is TGTGCCAGCAGTTCGGGAGTAAGAACCTACGAGCAGTACTTC. It is translated as CASSSGVRTYEQYF.

This sequence joins TRBV29-1 and TRBJ1-1; 7 bases align to TRBD1. After removal of 6 bases from V and 9 bases from J, the junction contained 10 bases not matched to a gene. The CDR3 runs 12 residues. Germline CDR1 is SQVTM and CDR2 is ANQGSEA. Here the CDR3 reads CSVFDRAVQAFF. CDR3 DNA sequence: TGCAGCGTCTTCGACAGGGCCGTACAAGCTTTCTTT.

J is TRBJ2-4 and V is TRBV7-2, with D possibly being TRBD2 (5 bases). Per the germline V gene, CDR1 is SGHTA and CDR2 is FQGNSA. The CDR3 covers 15 residues. Trimming stripped 1 base from V and 0 bases from J, with 7 bases between. The CDR3 DNA reads as TGTGCCAGCAGCTTAGTCGGGGTAGCCAAAAACATTCAGTACTTC. Translated: CASSLVGVAKNIQYF.

By frequency in the sample, this clonotype is medium-sized (0.01 to 0.1%). This chain uses TRBV7-9 with TRBJ2-1; possibly TRBD1 for D (5 bases). The CDR3 covers 14 residues. V lost 5 bases and J lost 9, with 17 bases in between. Germline V lookup: CDR1 SEHNR, CDR2 FQNEAQ (reference sequence). Here the CDR3 reads CASSPRAGKGEQFF. In DNA form, the CDR3 reads TGTGCCAGCAGCCCAAGGGCAGGGAAGGGTGAGCAGTTCTTC.

The V and J genes are TRBV24-1 and TRBJ1-2; D is unresolved. Germline-derived CDR1 and CDR2 are KGHDR and SFDVKD. The CDR3 totals 15 residues. With 5 bases removed from V and 0 bases from J, the gap between germline ends came to 12 bases. As DNA, the CDR3 is TGTGCCACCAGTGGGGTCCCCTCCTCTAACTATGGCTACACCTTC. It codes for CATSGVPSSNYGYTF.

The rearrangement links TRBV7-9 to TRBJ2-2; D is unresolved. Germline CDR1 reads SEHNR; CDR2 reads FQNEAQ (reference sequence). Deletions cut 4 bases from V and 4 bases from J, with 4 bases between. This CDR3 comprises 12 residues. The CDR3 nucleotides read TGTGCCAGCAGCTCGAGCACCGGGGAGCTGTTTTTT. Protein sequence: CASSSSTGELFF.

This clonotype was seen only a few times. The V and J genes are TRBV7-9 and TRBJ2-1; 7 bases fit TRBD2. CDR3 length: 13 residues. The V and J ends lost 5 bases and 8 bases, in that order; junction bases with no gene match: 6. Per germline, CDR1 SEHNR and CDR2 FQNEAQ (reference sequence). The CDR3 is CASSTSGADEQFF. The CDR3 DNA reads as TGTGCCAGCAGCACCAGCGGGGCCGATGAGCAGTTCTTC.

This clonotype was observed a few times. This chain connects TRBV29-1 to TRBJ2-1; 12 bases match TRBD2. There are 14 residues in the CDR3. Germline V gives CDR1 SQVTM, CDR2 ANQGSEA. J was trimmed by 7 bases and V by 4 bases; bases with no gene match: 5. This CDR3 reads CSVVWLAGGNEQFF. In DNA, the CDR3 is TGCAGCGTTGTGTGGCTAGCGGGAGGGAATGAGCAGTTCTTC.

Only a few counts were recorded for this clonotype. The chain recombines TRBV7-2 with TRBJ1-1; D is uncertain. Trimming stripped 2 bases from V and 1 base from J, with 5 bases between. Germline V gives CDR1 SGHTA, CDR2 FQGNSA. CDR3 length: 13 residues. The CDR3 DNA follows: TGTGCCAGCAGCTTATGGAGGAACACTGAAGCTTTCTTT. It translates to CASSLWRNTEAFF.

This clonotype was detected only a few times. The genes are TRBV19 and TRBJ2-2, with TRBD1 matching over 7 bases. V trimming: 9 bases; J trimming: 3 bases; junction bases outside the gene matches: 10. CDR1 is LNHDA, CDR2 SQIVND, per germline (reference sequence). This CDR3 spans 15 amino acids. The CDR3 protein is CASRRTGGDTGELFF. The CDR3 DNA is TGTGCCAGCCGTCGGACAGGAGGAGACACCGGGGAGCTGTTTTTT.